The clone carrying this T cell receptor (delta chain) qualifies as medium-sized (0.01 to 0.1%). Its antigen is currently unknown. This sequence is one base from a far larger clone and is likely a read error. Other DNA sequences within the sample encode an identical CDR3. This CDR3 is 18 amino acids long. Germline V gives CDR1 GEAIGNYY, CDR2 EKD. TCRdb re-called the multiplex PCR reads using CATT. The sample contains 600 to 850 delta-chain clones, over 4.5% of which appear only once. This sample is drawn from a study of gamma delta lymphoproliferative disorders and STAT genes. The overall study: The EuroClonality-NGS protocol was used to prepare delta libraries. Study findings and constraints: In whole-repertoire clustering, gamma separated patients from controls, unlike delta.

Genomic DNA from isolated PBMCs served as the sequencing template. The sequencing input was blood. V and J are TRDV2 and TRDJ3; TRDD3 agrees at 7 bases. This clonotype originated in a human donor with gamma-delta T-cell large granular lymphocyte leukemia. The CDR3: CACDSTGEISWDTRQMFF. In DNA, the CDR3 is TGCGCCTGTGACTCTACTGGGGAGATCTCCTGGGACACCCGACAGATGTTTTTC.